This TCR beta chain originates from a study of T cells in Graves' hyperthyroidism and ophthalmopathy. At least 3 on the Clinical Activity Score was recorded for ophthalmopathy patients, who also had NOSPECS grade at least 4 and duration under 3 months. Uncontrolled infection, other autoimmune disease, pregnancy or lactation excluded patients. The authors took PBMCs from 10 ml fresh peripheral blood. RNA transcripts gave rise to amplified TCR beta CDR3 regions. With the HTBI primer set, the TCR CDR3 went through a first round of RT-PCR. TCRdb reanalysed the multiplex PCR reads using MiXCR and keeps one entry per CDR3 protein. The repertoire holds about 350,000 distinct CDR3 sequences, with roughly 13% as singletons. The CDR3 totals 15 residues. The J segment lost 4 bases and the V segment lost 1 base, leaving 3 bases of the junction unmatched. Germline values: CDR1 SEHNR, CDR2 FQNEAQ (reference sequence).

This clonotype was detected only a few times. The sequencing sample was made of blood. This TCR was recovered from a woman aged 40-49 years with Graves' ophthalmopathy. The rearrangement uses TRBV7-9 and TRBJ2-1; 8 bases agree with TRBD2. CDR3 residues: CASSLDGGAYNEQFF. CDR3 DNA: TGTGCCAGCAGCTTAGACGGGGGGGCTTACAATGAGCAGTTCTTC.